The 21 T cell receptor beta chains below were found in one sample sequenced in a study of shared clonotypes between healthy human individuals. Clones were sequenced by immunoSEQ multiplex PCR, and TCRdb holds only the in-frame ones, with some missing. The sample holds about 480,000 clones, over 60% seen once. What was sequenced was PBMCs. The receptors were gathered from a woman aged 40 to 49 in good health. Some clones in this sample may be carry-over from other donors' samples.

This clone was observed a handful of times. This chain joins TRBV2 and TRBJ2-2; no reliable D call. V dropped 4 bases and J dropped 3 bases, with 9 bases sitting between them. Germline CDR1 is SNHLY and CDR2 is FYNNEI. This CDR3 has 14 amino acids. The CDR3 sequence is CASSVFLDTGELFF. The CDR3 DNA follows: TGTGCCAGCAGTGTATTCCTAGACACCGGGGAGCTGTTTTTT.

J is TRBJ2-7 and V is TRBV20-1; D is unresolved. V lost 3 bases to trimming and J lost 5 bases, with 5 bases between them. Germline CDR1 reads DFQATT; CDR2 reads SNEGSKA (reference sequence). The CDR3 runs 10 residues. The CDR3 nucleotides read TGCAGTGCTAGTGCGAACGAGCAGTACTTC. Translation: CSASANEQYF.

This clone showed up just a few times. The rearrangement uses TRBV20-1 and TRBJ2-1, with TRBD1 as a possible D gene (5 bases). The CDR3 totals 11 residues. The germline V gene has CDR1 DFQATT and CDR2 SNEGSKA (reference sequence). V gave up 4 bases and J gave up 9 bases, with 10 bases separating them. This CDR3 is CSAIRAGEQFF. In nucleotides, the CDR3 is TGCAGTGCTATCAGGGCAGGTGAGCAGTTCTTC.

The V gene is TRBV11-1, the J gene TRBJ2-7; 11 bases line up with TRBD2. Germline trimming cut 4 bases from V and 5 bases from J; bases unmatched to any gene: 7. Germline lookup yields CDR1 SGHAT and CDR2 FQDESV (reference sequence). The CDR3 is 15 residues long. The CDR3: CASSSTSGSVHEQYF. Here the CDR3 DNA reads TGTGCCAGCAGCTCCACTAGCGGGAGTGTCCACGAGCAGTACTTC.

The chain carries TRBV7-9 and TRBJ2-7; the D gene is possibly TRBD2 (5 bases). CDR1 and CDR2 from the germline V gene are SEHNR and FQNEAQ (reference sequence). This CDR3 contains 17 residues. Trimming took off 5 bases at V and 0 bases at J, with 20 bases between the two ends. CDR3 DNA: TGTGCCAGCAGCCCGACTAACCGTATGGGAGCCTCCTACGAGCAGTACTTC. Amino acid sequence: CASSPTNRMGASYEQYF. Full variable domain (rest looked up from reference TRBV7-9 and TRBJ2-7): DTGVSQNPRHKITKRGQNVTFRCDPISEHNRLYWYRQTLGQGPEFLTYFQNEAQLEKSRLLSDRFSAERPKGSFSTLEIQRTEQGDSAMYLCASSPTNRMGASYEQYFGPGTRLTVT.

The CDR3: CASSQRTGTGNTIYF. The CDR3, as DNA: TGTGCCAGCAGCCAGCGCACGGGTACAGGAAACACCATATATTTT. The chain employs TRBV7-9 and TRBJ1-3; the D is unclear. With 5 bases removed from V and 4 bases from J, the gap between germline ends came to 15 bases. The CDR3 length is 15 residues. Germline V CDR1 and CDR2: SEHNR, FQNEAQ (reference sequence).

The V gene is TRBV10-2, the J gene TRBJ2-2; possible D gene TRBD1, 6 bases. Trimming took 10 bases from V and 6 from J, leaving 18 bases between them. This CDR3 contains 14 residues. Germline values: CDR1 WSHSY, CDR2 SAAADI. The CDR3 protein is CATGRGGAAGELFF. The CDR3, as DNA: TGCGCCACCGGTCGTGGGGGCGCCGCCGGGGAGCTGTTTTTT.

Note on this clone: At one end, the junction sequence differs from germline, possibly due to a read error. The chain couples TRBV28 to TRBJ1-1, with 7 bases matching TRBD1. Germline V gives CDR1 MDHEN, CDR2 SYDVKM. The CDR3 runs 12 residues. The DNA for the CDR3 is TGTGCCAGCACCTACCAGGGGGGGCCTGATTCCTTT. It is translated as CASTYQGGPDSF.

The chain recombines TRBV15 with TRBJ1-1, with no clear D. Germline values: CDR1 LNHNV, CDR2 YYDKDF (reference sequence). Trimming left V 0 bases short and J 1 base short, with 9 bases between. The CDR3 totals 15 residues. CDR3 protein: CATSRDRGRNTEAFF. The CDR3, as DNA: TGTGCCACCAGCAGAGACCGGGGAAGGAACACTGAAGCTTTCTTT.

The chain has TRBV10-2 and TRBJ1-2; a possible D gene is TRBD1 (6 bases). V lost 6 bases to trimming and J lost 1 base, with 9 bases between them. This CDR3 comprises 13 residues. Looked up from germline, CDR1 is WSHSY and CDR2 is SAAADI. The CDR3 loop is CASRGQSNYGYTF. Here the CDR3 DNA reads TGCGCCAGCAGGGGACAAAGTAACTATGGCTACACCTTC.

The chain combines TRBV10-3 with TRBJ2-1; 8 positions agree with TRBD2. With 8 bases clipped from V and 8 bases from J, the junction kept 14 bases outside the gene matches. CDR1 is ENHRY and CDR2 is SYGVKD in the germline V gene. The CDR3 has 15 amino acids. The CDR3 region has the DNA TGTGCCATCGCGAGAGCAGCGGGAGTGGGTGATGAGCAGTTCTTC. Protein: CAIARAAGVGDEQFF.

The rearrangement joins TRBV7-8 to TRBJ1-5; perhaps TRBD1 as D (6 bases). Deletions cut 3 bases from V and 3 bases from J, with 9 bases between. The CDR3 has 14 amino acids. Per germline, CDR1 SGHVS and CDR2 FQNEAQ. The CDR3 region has the DNA TGTGCCAGCAGCTTTACAGGGATCAATCAGCCCCAGCATTTT. Translated, it gives CASSFTGINQPQHF.

This clone is a singleton in its sample. The chain has TRBV2 and TRBJ1-5, with D possibly matching TRBD1 (5 bases). V was shortened by 10 bases and J by 4 bases, with 14 bases between the two germline ends. CDR1 SNHLY and CDR2 FYNNEI come from the germline V gene. The CDR3 consists of 13 residues. CDR3 protein: CATGTEANQPQHF. The CDR3 region has the DNA TGTGCCACCGGGACGGAAGCAAATCAGCCCCAGCATTTT.

The V gene is TRBV7-8, the J gene TRBJ2-7, with a tentative D call TRBD2 (5 bases). CDR3 size: 15 residues. The germline gives CDR1 SGHVS, CDR2 FQNEAQ. V lost 5 bases and J lost 0, with 14 bases in between. CDR3 in DNA: TGTGCCAGCAGCCCAGTAGCGTATAACTCCTACGAGCAGTACTTC. Encoded protein: CASSPVAYNSYEQYF.

The gene calls are TRBV28 and TRBJ1-5; D unresolved. The CDR3 sequence is 14 residues long. Germline CDR1 and CDR2: MDHEN and SYDVKM. V was shortened by 5 bases and J by 2 bases, with 10 bases between the two germline ends. The CDR3 reads CASSRDSGNQPQHF. In DNA, the CDR3 is TGTGCCAGCAGTAGGGATTCGGGCAATCAGCCCCAGCATTTT.

The chain has TRBV6-5 and TRBJ1-1; no definite D call. Germline-derived CDR1 and CDR2 are MNHEY and SVGAGI. The CDR3 has 13 amino acids. The germline V and J ends were trimmed by 8 bases and 1 base, with 11 bases remaining between them. CDR3: CASSSAENTEAFF. The DNA of the CDR3 is TGTGCCAGCTCCTCAGCCGAGAACACTGAAGCTTTCTTT.

In this sample, this clone turned up a few times. CDR3 sequence reads: CASSLFGQGLRYTF. In DNA form, the CDR3 reads TGTGCCAGCAGTTTATTCGGACAGGGTCTTCGCTACACCTTC. The rearrangement links TRBV27 to TRBJ1-2; 8 nucleotides align to TRBD1. Germline CDR1 is MNHEY and CDR2 is SMNVEV (reference sequence). The J segment lost 9 bases and the V segment lost 1 base, leaving 7 bases of the junction unmatched. There are 14 residues in the CDR3.

This sequence joins TRBV28 and TRBJ2-1; D gene uncertain. In germline, CDR1 is MDHEN, CDR2 SYDVKM. V was trimmed by 5 bases and J by 7 bases, leaving 12 bases between them. The CDR3 loop spans 13 amino acids. CDR3 DNA: TGTGCCAGCAGTCCCGATGTAGGGAATGAGCAGTTCTTC. Residues: CASSPDVGNEQFF.

In this sample, this clone turned up a few times. V usage is TRBV7-9 and J usage is TRBJ1-4, with D possibly being TRBD1 (6 bases). V lost 5 bases to trimming and J lost 6 bases, with 19 bases between them. Per germline, CDR1 SEHNR and CDR2 FQNEAQ (reference sequence). The CDR3 runs to 16 residues. The DNA for the CDR3 is TGTGCCAGCAGCCGAGGACAGATGGGGATTGATGAAAAACTGTTTTTT. Protein product: CASSRGQMGIDEKLFF.

Turning to this clone: Other DNA sequences from this sample encode an identical CDR3 as well. The V gene is TRBV5-1, the J gene TRBJ2-5; 13 bases are shared with TRBD2. The J segment lost 3 bases and the V segment lost 0 bases, leaving 2 bases of the junction unmatched. In germline, CDR1 is SGHRS, CDR2 YFSETQ. The CDR3 covers 16 residues. The CDR3 spells CASSLGLAGGEETQYF. DNA for the CDR3: TGCGCCAGCAGCTTGGGACTAGCGGGAGGAGAAGAGACCCAGTACTTC.

V usage is TRBV5-1 and J usage is TRBJ2-5; TRBD2 is a possible D gene (6 bases). The ends were cut back, 0 bases at V and 1 base at J, with 7 bases in the middle. The CDR3 extends over 14 amino acids. The germline V gene encodes CDR1 SGHRS and CDR2 YFSETQ. The CDR3 loop is CASSLGDFQETQYF. The CDR3 region has the DNA TGCGCCAGCAGCTTGGGGGACTTCCAAGAGACCCAGTACTTC.